The text below deals with one T cell receptor (beta chain). The target of this receptor is not known. It has no much larger one-base neighbor in the sample; base qualities were not kept. In the prospective study, participants were roughly 18 to 89 years old, resided in 25 or so geographic areas of the United States, and were enrolled through a virtual design. In the prospective study, cohorts were assigned on the basis of participant-reported clinical history obtained from a screening survey and a study questionnaire. For ImmuneRACE Cohort 3, a participant was defined as recovered based on two consecutive negative NP/OP PCR tests, clearance by a healthcare professional, or resolution of symptoms. Each participant in the prospective study had whole blood, serum and a nasopharyngeal or oropharyngeal swab collected by mobile phlebotomists. Additional blood draws and questionnaires over an approximately two-month period could optionally be provided by prospective study participants. Prospective study blood samples were shipped either frozen or at room temperature before DNA extraction.

This sample was taken from a study of blood T cell repertoires in COVID-19 (dated by TCRdb to about 2020). Turning to the overall study: Collaborator samples came from the United States, Italy and Spain and covered acute and convalescent phases of COVID-19. The dataset comprised deeply sampled blood TCRbeta repertoires from subjects exposed to, actively infected with, or recovered from COVID-19. The repertoires were made available in a free public database intended to serve as a resource for research on the immune response to SARS-CoV-2. A de-identified subject ID, COVID-19 status, age in years and sex were almost always included in the sample metadata. Samples were obtained from the ongoing ImmuneRACE study (first 160 participants) and from 1,200 or so subjects provided by 6 global collaborators. Where available, HLA class I and class II types were obtained from metadata supplied by the sample provider rather than from assay-based typing. The prospective study material was composed of cDNA or gDNA derived from T cells, B-cell-depleted T cells, or PBMCs.

A distance of 17 bases separates the germline ends of V and J, which lose 1 base and 11 bases respectively. CDR1 and CDR2, per the germline V gene, are SGHAT and FQNNGV. Taken from cysteine to phenylalanine, the CDR3 has 14 residues. This entry keeps only the CDR3 DNA: 42 bases, framed from base 1. Overall study outcomes, separate from this receptor: The amount of clinical and demographic metadata varied by source and participant and was provided uncurated.

The immunoSEQ Assay, a bias-controlled multiplex PCR, was used to amplify TCRbeta CDR3 regions from genomic DNA. As for the authors' bioinformatics: The number of nucleated cells in each sample was estimated from the amplification of reference gene primers within the assay. To quantify the absolute abundance of each unique TCRbeta CDR3 rearrangement, sequence reads were collapsed and filtered. For each sample, productive Simpson clonality was calculated by taking the square root of Simpson's diversity index across productive rearrangements. Sourced from immuneACCESS, this table was stored by TCRdb with only in-frame sequences that have V and J called. A share of the clones is absent; for the studies checked, an unresolved V gene accounts for under half, and the remainder has no known explanation. V, J and clone size were drawn from that table, and D and trimming were deduced from the DNA. The sample yields about 220,000 clones; 82% were counted once. The ten largest clones take up roughly 3.5% of the sample.

The material sequenced was PBMCs or T cells enriched from blood (not recorded which). The receptor's source is a woman in her sixties who had recovered from COVID-19. The chain is encoded by TRBV11-2 joined to TRBJ1-1; a tentative D call is TRBD1 (6 bases match). The nucleotide sequence reads as follows: TGTGCCAGCAGCTTAGTAGGGCTGACAGGCGCTGCTTTCTTT. Its protein product is CASSLVGLTGAAFF.